This T cell receptor (beta chain) was sequenced for a study of blood T cell repertoires in COVID-19. The protocol was immunoSEQ multiplex PCR, while the TCRdb copy is restricted to in-frame clones and leaves out a portion. The repertoire has about 200,000 clones, about 82% of them found once; the top ten carry 0.85% to 0.95%. From germline, CDR1 is LNHDA and CDR2 SQIVND (reference sequence). The CDR3 is 14 amino acids. Trimming took 6 bases from V and 2 from J, leaving 13 bases between them. This TCR was recovered from a man aged 55 to 70 with COVID-19, enrolled during active disease. The material sequenced was peripheral blood. The chain is built from TRBV19 and TRBJ2-5; a possible D gene is TRBD2 (6 bases). CDR3 amino acids: CASRIIAAQETQYF. CDR3 bases: TGTGCCAGTAGAATAATAGCGGCACAAGAGACCCAGTACTTC.